Each of the 26 T cell receptor beta chains below was sequenced from the same sample in a study of cytomegalovirus exposure and HLA in healthy donors. Primers: 60 Vbeta forward and 13 Jbeta reverse. Measured with immunoSEQ multiplex PCR; TCRdb has only the in-frame clones, and not every one. The table has about 130,000 clones, about 81% seen once. The sample was PBMCs. The receptor source for this set is a middle-aged woman in good health and CMV-seropositive.

The chain has TRBV6-1 and TRBJ2-7; D perhaps matches TRBD2 (5 bases). The CDR3 has 14 amino acids. The germline gives CDR1 MNHNS, CDR2 SASEGT. V shed 10 bases and J shed 4 bases, with 20 bases lying between them. CDR3 sequence reads: CATLAHRIPYEQYF. CDR3 sequence (DNA): TGTGCCACCCTAGCCCACCGAATCCCTTACGAGCAGTACTTC.

This clone occurred once. This chain uses TRBV5-6 with TRBJ2-1, with D perhaps matching TRBD1 (6 bases). V shed 4 bases and J shed 9 bases, with 23 bases lying between them. The germline CDR1 and CDR2 sequences are SGHDT and YYEEEE. The CDR3 loop spans 16 amino acids. The CDR3 nucleotides read TGTGCCAGCAGCCCCGAGACAGGCCCGATCCCCCCTGAGCAGTTCTTC. It codes for CASSPETGPIPPEQFF. Full variable domain (remainder filled in from reference TRBV5-6 and TRBJ2-1): DAGVTQSPTHLIKTRGQQVTLRCSPKSGHDTVSWYQQALGQGPQFIFQYYEEEERQRGNFPDRFSGHQFPNYSSELNVNALLLGDSALYLCASSPETGPIPPEQFFGPGTRLTVL.

A few counts support this clone. The genes are TRBV7-2 and TRBJ2-7; TRBD2 aligns across 16 bases. Germline V gives CDR1 SGHTA, CDR2 FQGNSA. The V segment lost 5 bases and the J segment 5 bases; nucleotides outside the gene matches: 15. The length of the CDR3 is 19 residues. CDR3 sequence reads: CASSPLPGTSGRAANEQYF. The CDR3 DNA reads TGTGCCAGCAGCCCGCTGCCGGGGACTAGCGGGAGGGCCGCGAACGAGCAGTACTTC.

This clone has just one count. The chain combines TRBV6-4 with TRBJ1-5; tentatively, D is TRBD1 (6 bases). The germline gives CDR1 MRHNA, CDR2 SNTAGT. The CDR3 is 15 amino acids. Trimming took 7 bases from V and 1 from J, leaving 14 bases between them. The CDR3 sequence is CASIRGGRSNQPQHF. CDR3 nucleotide sequence: TGTGCCAGCATAAGAGGGGGAAGAAGCAATCAGCCCCAGCATTTT.

The chain has TRBV5-1 and TRBJ2-7, with 9 nucleotides matching TRBD1. With 4 bases clipped from V and 3 bases from J, the junction kept 5 bases outside the gene matches. The length of the CDR3 is 14 residues. Germline V gene data show CDR1 as SGHRS and CDR2 as YFSETQ. In DNA form, the CDR3 reads TGCGCCAGCAGCACACAGGGGGCTCTCTACGAGCAGTACTTC. Translation: CASSTQGALYEQYF.

The chain employs TRBV6-1 and TRBJ1-1, with D maybe TRBD1 (5 bases). Trimming removed 4 bases from V and 7 bases from J, with 16 bases in between. In germline, CDR1 is MNHNS, CDR2 SASEGT. This CDR3 is built from 14 residues. The CDR3 here is CASSAIQGISEAFF. The CDR3 DNA sequence: TGTGCCAGCAGTGCGATTCAGGGAATTAGTGAAGCTTTCTTT.

The chain has TRBV9 and TRBJ2-2; weak D call: TRBD2 (6 bases). The length of the CDR3 is 15 residues. Germline values: CDR1 SGDLS, CDR2 YYNGEE. V lost 4 bases and J lost 2, with 12 bases in between. The CDR3 loop reads CASSLTGTNTGELFF. The CDR3 DNA follows: TGTGCCAGCAGCCTAACGGGGACTAACACCGGGGAGCTGTTTTTT. The full variable domain, its missing parts supplied by reference TRBV9 and TRBJ2-2, is DSGVTQTPKHLITATGQRVTLRCSPRSGDLSVYWYQQSLDQGLQFLIQYYNGEERAKGNILERFSAQQFPDLHSELNLSSLELGDSALYFCASSLTGTNTGELFFGEGSRLTVL.

This chain uses TRBV27 with TRBJ2-1; 7 nucleotides agree with TRBD2. The CDR3 spans 17 residues. Germline V gene lookup returns CDR1 MNHEY and CDR2 SMNVEV (reference sequence). Trimming cost V 2 bases and J 2 bases; bases outside gene matches: 9. The CDR3 DNA reads as TGTGCCAGCAGTTTAAAATATCCTAGCGGTCCCTACAATGAGCAGTTCTTC. Translated: CASSLKYPSGPYNEQFF.

The chain couples TRBV15 to TRBJ1-5; 7 nucleotides match TRBD1. Germline values: CDR1 LNHNV, CDR2 YYDKDF (reference sequence). After removal of 1 base from V and 2 bases from J, the junction contained 5 bases not matched to a gene. This CDR3 comprises 16 residues. CDR3 coding DNA: TGTGCCACCAGCAGAGCACAGGGGAACGGCAATCAGCCCCAGCATTTT. This codes for CATSRAQGNGNQPQHF. The variable domain in full, with the rest retrieved from reference TRBV15 and TRBJ1-5, is DAMVIQNPRYQVTQFGKPVTLSCSQTLNHNVMYWYQQKSSQAPKLLFHYYDKDFNNEADTPDNFQSRRPNTSFCFLDIRSPGLGDTAMYLCATSRAQGNGNQPQHFGDGTRLSIL.

To note about this clone: The germline gene is not matched at one end of the junction; a read error may be the cause. The rearrangement joins TRBV5-8 to TRBJ1-2, with D unresolved. CDR3 length: 15 amino acids. CDR1 is SGHTS, CDR2 YDEGEE, per germline. The DNA for the CDR3 is TGTGCCAGCAGCCCAGACGGAAGAATTAACTATGGCTACCCCTTC. It encodes CASSPDGRINYGYPF.

This clone was seen just once. The rearrangement uses TRBV5-1 and TRBJ2-5; D gene ambiguous. CDR3 size: 11 residues. Per germline, CDR1 SGHRS and CDR2 YFSETQ. V gave up 8 bases and J gave up 5 bases, with 10 bases separating them. CDR3: CASSESETQYF. DNA for the CDR3: TGCGCCAGTTCCGAGTCGGAGACCCAGTACTTC.

The chain combines TRBV6-4 with TRBJ2-7; 7 nucleotides align to TRBD1. J lost 0 bases, V lost 11 bases, and 7 bases had no gene match. CDR1 is MRHNA and CDR2 is SNTAGT in the germline V gene. The CDR3 is made up of 13 amino acids. CDR3 amino acids: CAPSGQSSYEQYF. CDR3 sequence (DNA): TGTGCCCCGTCGGGACAGAGCTCCTACGAGCAGTACTTC.

The chain links TRBV21-1 to TRBJ1-2; TRBD1 reflects the table's D call only, with no check against the DNA. TRBV21-1 is a pseudogene segment. This CDR3 has 13 amino acids. CDR3: CASSKDTNYGYTF. CDR3 coding DNA: TGTGCCAGCAGCAAAGACACCAACTATGGCTACACCTTC.

CDR3 bases: TGTGCCAGCAGCTTAGTCCCAGGGGGAAACAATGAGCAGTTCTTC. As protein: CASSLVPGGNNEQFF. The genes are TRBV11-3 and TRBJ2-1, with 7 positions matching TRBD1. This CDR3 has 15 residues. Germline V lookup: CDR1 SGHNT, CDR2 YENEEA. The junction had 5 bases not matched to a gene; V was cut back by 1 base and J by 5 bases. Full variable domain (rest looked up from reference TRBV11-3 and TRBJ2-1): EAGVVQSPRYKIIEKKQPVAFWCNPISGHNTLYWYLQNLGQGPELLIRYENEEAVDDSQLPKDRFSAERLKGVDSTLKIQPAELGDSAVYLCASSLVPGGNNEQFFGPGTRLTVL.

This clone showed up just a few times. J is TRBJ1-5 and V is TRBV6-6, with 11 bases fitting TRBD1. Per the germline V gene, CDR1 is MNHNY and CDR2 is SVGAGI (reference sequence). This CDR3 is built from 15 residues. V dropped 8 bases and J dropped 0; count of bases not matched to a gene: 3. The CDR3 DNA sequence: TGTGCCAGCCGGACAGGGGGCAATAGCAATCAGCCCCAGCATTTT. Translated: CASRTGGNSNQPQHF.

The chain is built from TRBV7-6 and TRBJ2-7; D unclear. Trimming took 1 base from V and 7 from J, leaving 14 bases between them. This CDR3 is built from 14 residues. Germline CDR1 and CDR2: SGHVS and FNYEAQ. CDR3 DNA: TGTGCCAGCAGCTTAGGAATTTCGAAACTAGAGCAGTACTTC. This gives the protein CASSLGISKLEQYF.

The chain is built from TRBV28 and TRBJ1-5, with D hard to call. Germline loops: CDR1 MDHEN, CDR2 SYDVKM. The V end was cut by 4 bases, the J end by 0 bases, with 7 bases between. CDR3 length: 14 residues. CDR3 in amino acids: CASSSAGSNQPQHF. CDR3 in DNA: TGTGCCAGCAGTTCCGCAGGTAGCAATCAGCCCCAGCATTTT.

The V gene is TRBV7-3, the J gene TRBJ2-5; 8 nucleotides align to TRBD2. The CDR3 runs 15 residues. The trim removed 5 bases at V and 4 bases at J, leaving 9 bases unmatched. Germline lookup yields CDR1 SGHTA and CDR2 FQGTGA. CDR3: CASSQTRTSPETQYF. CDR3 DNA: TGTGCCAGCAGCCAAACCCGGACTAGCCCAGAGACCCAGTACTTC.

The genes are TRBV2 and TRBJ2-2, with 11 bases aligning to TRBD2. Trimming took 6 bases from V and 2 from J; bases not matched to a gene: 2. The CDR3 is 15 residues long. CDR1 is SNHLY, CDR2 FYNNEI, per germline. This chain's CDR3 is CASRTSGDNTGELFF. The CDR3, as DNA: TGTGCCAGCAGGACTAGCGGGGACAACACCGGGGAGCTGTTTTTT.

This chain connects TRBV4-2 to TRBJ2-1; 8 bases line up with TRBD2. The CDR3 covers 15 residues. The junction had 5 bases not matched to a gene; V was cut back by 0 bases and J by 7 bases. CDR1 and CDR2 from the germline V gene are LGHNA and YNFKEQ. CDR3 in amino acids: CASSQDVGLVNEQFF. The DNA of the CDR3 is TGTGCCAGCAGCCAAGATGTGGGACTAGTAAATGAGCAGTTCTTC.

This clone was seen a handful of times. J is TRBJ2-3 and V is TRBV5-8, with 8 nucleotides matching TRBD2. The germline V gene has CDR1 SGHTS and CDR2 YDEGEE. The CDR3 is made up of 17 amino acids. Trimming at V came to 7 bases and at J to 3 bases, leaving 16 bases not matched to a gene. The CDR3 nucleotides are TGTGCCAGCGCTTTAAAGATTGGGACTAGTGGTACAGATACGCAGTATTTT. Its protein is CASALKIGTSGTDTQYF.

This sequence joins TRBV10-1 and TRBJ2-3; the D is unclear. The ends were cut back, 5 bases at V and 0 bases at J, with 9 bases in the middle. CDR1 is WNHNN, CDR2 SYGVQD, per germline (reference sequence). This CDR3 is built from 14 residues. The chain's CDR3 is CASSNSLSTDTQYF. The CDR3 nucleotides read TGCGCCAGCAGTAACAGTCTTAGCACAGATACGCAGTATTTT.

The chain uses TRBV6-5 and TRBJ2-3; perhaps TRBD2 as D (5 bases). Germline V gene sequence: CDR1 MNHEY, CDR2 SVGAGI. Trimming stripped 4 bases from V and 2 bases from J, with 13 bases between. The CDR3 runs to 15 residues. CDR3 in amino acids: CASSFRGSSTDTQYF. DNA of the CDR3: TGTGCCAGCAGTTTCCGGGGTAGCTCCACAGATACGCAGTATTTT.

The sample holds a few counts of this clone. The chain uses TRBV4-3 and TRBJ2-6; no definite D call. Trimming cost V 0 bases and J 4 bases, with 10 bases left between them. The CDR3 loop spans 16 amino acids. Germline V gene sequence: CDR1 LGHNA, CDR2 YSLEER. CDR3 bases: TGCGCCAGCAGCCAAGATCTAGAGGCCGGGGCCAACGTCCTGACTTTC. Translating gives CASSQDLEAGANVLTF.

The chain has TRBV27 and TRBJ1-2; possible D gene TRBD1, 6 bases. Germline V gene data show CDR1 as MNHEY and CDR2 as SMNVEV (reference sequence). Trimming took off 6 bases at V and 4 bases at J, with 15 bases between the two ends. The CDR3 runs to 14 residues. CDR3 region: CASSLRGQSYGYTF. CDR3 DNA sequence: TGTGCCAGCAGCCTGAGAGGACAGAGCTATGGCTACACCTTC.

The chain combines TRBV6-1 with TRBJ1-1, with 7 positions matching TRBD1. CDR3 size: 16 residues. Germline values: CDR1 MNHNS, CDR2 SASEGT. The J segment lost 2 bases and the V segment lost 4 bases, leaving 10 bases of the junction unmatched. The DNA of the CDR3 is TGTGCCAGCAGTGGATCCCCGGGACAGACAAACACTGAAGCTTTCTTT. This encodes CASSGSPGQTNTEAFF.